The 17 T cell receptor beta chains in this list originate from one sample, sequenced in a study of circulating and synovial CD4+ cells in juvenile arthritis. Libraries were prepared by immunoSEQ multiplex PCR; TCRdb keeps only in-frame clonotypes and omits some of them. The sample consists of more than 30,000 clones, about 94% of them appearing once. Input material: CD4+ T cells from blood. The receptors come from a human donor with juvenile idiopathic arthritis.

V is TRBV2 and J is TRBJ2-3; 11 bases align to TRBD2. The CDR3 is 16 amino acids. Germline CDR1 and CDR2: SNHLY and FYNNEI. The ends lost 6 bases at V and 5 bases at J; junction bases unmatched: 10. CDR3 loop: CASRDPTSGTVDTQYF. CDR3 bases: TGTGCCAGCAGGGACCCGACTAGCGGGACTGTAGATACGCAGTATTTT. Combining the CDR3 with reference TRBV2 and TRBJ2-3 gives the whole variable domain EPEVTQTPSHQVTQMGQEVILRCVPISNHLYFYWYRQILGQKVEFLVSFYNNEISEKSEIFDDQFSVERPDGSNFTLKIRSTKLEDSAMYFCASRDPTSGTVDTQYFGPGTRLTVL.

This clone turned up a few times. The chain recombines TRBV30 with TRBJ2-2, with TRBD1 matching over 7 bases. The CDR3 is 12 residues long. CDR1 GTSNPN and CDR2 SVGIG come from the germline V gene (reference sequence). Losses at the gene ends were 8 bases for V and 7 bases for J; bases not matched to a gene: 7. The CDR3 DNA is TGTGCCAAGAAGACAGGGTTCGGGGAGCTGTTTTTT. This sequence encodes CAKKTGFGELFF. The complete variable domain, with remaining parts taken from reference TRBV30 and TRBJ2-2, reads SQTIHQWPATLVQPVGSPLSLECTVEGTSNPNLYWYRQAAGRGLQLLFYSVGIGQISSEVPQNLSASRPQDRQFILSSKKLLLSDSGFYLCAKKTGFGELFFGEGSRLTVL.

The chain combines TRBV4-1 with TRBJ2-7; 13 bases map to TRBD2. The CDR3 has 17 residues. Germline V gives CDR1 MGHRA, CDR2 YSYEKL. With V trimmed by 2 bases and J by 1 base, 5 bases remained unmatched. The CDR3 nucleotides read TGCGCCAGCAGCCAACCGTCACTAGCGGGAGGGTCCTACGAGCAGTACTTC. It is translated as CASSQPSLAGGSYEQYF.

The chain recombines TRBV2 with TRBJ1-1, with a tentative D call TRBD1 (6 bases). Trimming cost V 10 bases and J 5 bases, with 17 bases left between them. Germline V gene sequence: CDR1 SNHLY, CDR2 FYNNEI. The CDR3 has 13 amino acids. The CDR3 loop reads CATLQGVGTEAFF. In DNA, the CDR3 is TGTGCCACTCTACAGGGAGTTGGTACTGAAGCTTTCTTT.

J is TRBJ1-3 and V is TRBV19; a possible D gene is TRBD1 (6 bases). This CDR3 has 13 amino acids. CDR1 and CDR2 from the germline V gene are LNHDA and SQIVND (reference sequence). The germline V and J ends were trimmed by 10 bases and 0 bases, with 10 bases remaining between them. The DNA of the CDR3 is TGTGCCACCGGGACATACTCTGGAAACACCATATATTTT. Residues: CATGTYSGNTIYF.

This clone occurred once. The chain links TRBV9 to TRBJ2-3; 8 bases match TRBD1. V shed 1 base, J shed 5 bases, and the junction held 6 bases outside the gene matches. The CDR3 contains 15 residues. The germline V gene has CDR1 SGDLS and CDR2 YYNGEE. CDR3 protein: CASSVFQGAGDTQYF. CDR3 bases: TGTGCCAGCAGCGTATTTCAGGGGGCTGGAGATACGCAGTATTTT.

The rearrangement uses TRBV5-1 and TRBJ1-1, with 7 bases identical to TRBD1. The germline CDR1 and CDR2 sequences are SGHRS and YFSETQ. The junction had 5 bases not matched to a gene; V was cut back by 0 bases and J by 6 bases. The CDR3 has 14 residues. CDR3 in DNA: TGCGCCAGCAGCTTGGCCTTGACAGGGTCTGAAGCTTTCTTT. This codes for CASSLALTGSEAFF.

This chain connects TRBV4-1 to TRBJ1-2, with a weak D call TRBD1 (5 bases). The V gene's germline CDR1 is MGHRA and CDR2 YSYEKL. This CDR3 contains 13 residues. The ends were cut back, 1 base at V and 6 bases at J, with 9 bases in the middle. The CDR3 sequence is CASSQGSTDGYTF. The CDR3 coding sequence is TGCGCCAGCAGCCAAGGATCGACAGATGGCTACACCTTC.

J is TRBJ1-6 and V is TRBV27; weak D call: TRBD1 (6 bases). CDR1 is MNHEY and CDR2 is SMNVEV in the germline V gene (reference sequence). Trimming left V 5 bases short and J 2 bases short, with 13 bases between. This CDR3 contains 16 residues. The CDR3 region is CASSTTGSPYNSPLHF. DNA for the CDR3: TGTGCCAGCAGTACCACAGGGTCGCCCTATAATTCACCCCTCCACTTT.

The chain combines TRBV10-3 with TRBJ2-7; TRBD2 agrees at 8 bases. Germline V lookup: CDR1 ENHRY, CDR2 SYGVKD. With V trimmed by 5 bases and J by 3 bases, 0 bases remained unmatched. The CDR3 is made up of 12 amino acids. The CDR3 DNA reads TGTGCCATCAGTAGCGGGAGCTACGAGCAGTACTTC. Encoded protein: CAISSGSYEQYF.

The rearrangement links TRBV5-6 to TRBJ2-5, with D perhaps matching TRBD2 (7 bases). CDR3 length equals 15 residues. CDR1 is SGHDT and CDR2 is YYEEEE in the germline V gene. The ends were cut back, 4 bases at V and 4 bases at J, with 17 bases in the middle. CDR3 in DNA: TGTGCCAGCAGCGTCCGGGGGGCCGGTCTAGAGACCCAGTACTTC. This codes for CASSVRGAGLETQYF. The complete variable domain, with remaining parts taken from reference TRBV5-6 and TRBJ2-5, reads DAGVTQSPTHLIKTRGQQVTLRCSPKSGHDTVSWYQQALGQGPQFIFQYYEEEERQRGNFPDRFSGHQFPNYSSELNVNALLLGDSALYLCASSVRGAGLETQYFGPGTRLLVL.

V usage is TRBV7-8 and J usage is TRBJ2-3, with 13 positions matching TRBD2. V lost 5 bases, J lost 5 bases, and 4 bases stayed unmatched. CDR1 is SGHVS, CDR2 FQNEAQ, per germline. The CDR3 length is 15 residues. This CDR3 is CASSPLAGGVDTQYF. The CDR3 DNA follows: TGTGCCAGCAGCCCACTAGCGGGAGGGGTAGATACGCAGTATTTT.

The J gene is TRBJ1-2, the V gene TRBV28; no clear D. CDR1 is MDHEN and CDR2 is SYDVKM in the germline V gene. The V gene lost 2 bases and the J gene lost 10 bases, with 11 bases spanning the gap. There are 12 residues in the CDR3. CDR3 amino acids: CASSLGQLLYTF. CDR3 nucleotide sequence: TGTGCCAGCAGTTTAGGTCAACTTCTCTACACCTTC.

This clone has a single count. This chain uses TRBV5-5 with TRBJ1-1; D may be TRBD1 (5 bases). This CDR3 has 14 amino acids. The germline V gene has CDR1 SGHKS and CDR2 YYEKEE (reference sequence). Trimming left V 6 bases short and J 4 bases short, with 16 bases between. In DNA, the CDR3 is TGTGCCAGCACCCGGGGGGAGGGAGGCACTGAAGCTTTCTTT. It specifies CASTRGEGGTEAFF.

This clone was seen a single time. The chain links TRBV6-5 to TRBJ2-3, with 11 bases fitting TRBD1. This CDR3 has 16 amino acids. Germline loops: CDR1 MNHEY, CDR2 SVGAGI. With V trimmed by 4 bases and J by 0 bases, 3 bases remained unmatched. CDR3 DNA sequence: TGTGCCAGCAGTTTTGGACAGGGGGCTAGCACAGATACGCAGTATTTT. It specifies CASSFGQGASTDTQYF.

This chain connects TRBV5-1 to TRBJ2-7; D is possibly TRBD2 (6 bases). CDR3 size: 17 residues. V lost 0 bases and J lost 2, with 18 bases in between. Per the germline V gene, CDR1 is SGHRS and CDR2 is YFSETQ. CDR3 residues: CASSLAPAGRDAYEQYF. CDR3 bases: TGCGCCAGCAGCTTGGCCCCCGCGGGACGGGATGCCTACGAGCAGTACTTC.

This CDR3 reads CASSLAASGRGGGEQYF. The CDR3 DNA sequence: TGTGCCAGCAGCTTAGCGGCTAGCGGGAGAGGGGGCGGCGAGCAGTACTTC. This sequence joins TRBV11-3 and TRBJ2-7, with 10 positions matching TRBD2. This CDR3 comprises 17 residues. V gave up 1 base and J gave up 6 bases; unmatched junction bases: 12. The V gene's germline CDR1 is SGHNT and CDR2 YENEEA.